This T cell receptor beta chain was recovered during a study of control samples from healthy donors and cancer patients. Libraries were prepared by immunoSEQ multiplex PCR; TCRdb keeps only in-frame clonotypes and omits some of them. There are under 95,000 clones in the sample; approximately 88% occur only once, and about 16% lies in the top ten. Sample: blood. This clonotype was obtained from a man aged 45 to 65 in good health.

CDR3 coding DNA: TGCGCCAGCAGCCCGACTAGCGGGAGGGATAACTCCTACAATGAGCAGTTCTTC. Encoded protein: CASSPTSGRDNSYNEQFF. The rearrangement joins TRBV23-1 to TRBJ2-1; 14 positions agree with TRBD2. TRBV23-1 is placed among ORFs of uncertain function. Trimming took 6 bases from V and 0 from J; bases not matched to a gene: 7. This CDR3 contains 18 residues.